What follows is one T cell receptor (beta chain) and its context. This sample is part of a study of blood T cell repertoires in COVID-19. Germline V CDR1 and CDR2: ENHRY, SYGVKD. CDR3 length: 14 amino acids. V gave up 3 bases and J gave up 2 bases, with 10 bases separating them. Per the authors' pipeline: Counts of nucleated cells, estimated from reference gene primer amplification, were obtained. TCRdb keeps only in-frame clones here, not all; method: immunoSEQ multiplex PCR. From that table come the V and J calls and clone size; the DNA was used to work out D and trimming. The table lists 200,000 to 250,000 clones, just over 90% of them singletons, with approximately 1.2% in the top ten.

The sequencing sample was made of peripheral blood. The source is a man aged 30 to 39 with acute or convalescent COVID-19. This chain joins TRBV10-3 and TRBJ1-1; possibly TRBD1 for D (5 bases). The CDR3 DNA sequence: TGTGCCATCAGTGATGACAGAATTAACACTGAAGCTTTCTTT. Translated, it gives CAISDDRINTEAFF.